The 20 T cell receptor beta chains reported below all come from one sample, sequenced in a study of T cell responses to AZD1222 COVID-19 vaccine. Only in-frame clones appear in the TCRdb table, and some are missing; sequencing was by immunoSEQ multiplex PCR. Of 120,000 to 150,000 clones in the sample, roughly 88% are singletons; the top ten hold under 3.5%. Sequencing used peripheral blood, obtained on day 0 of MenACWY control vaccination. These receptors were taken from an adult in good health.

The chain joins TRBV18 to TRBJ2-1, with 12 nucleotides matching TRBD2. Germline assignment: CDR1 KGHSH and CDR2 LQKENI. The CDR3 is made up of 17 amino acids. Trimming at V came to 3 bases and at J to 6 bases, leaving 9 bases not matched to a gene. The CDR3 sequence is CASSPRPLAGGPNEQFF. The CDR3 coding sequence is TGTGCCAGCTCACCTAGACCCCTAGCGGGGGGGCCCAATGAGCAGTTCTTC.

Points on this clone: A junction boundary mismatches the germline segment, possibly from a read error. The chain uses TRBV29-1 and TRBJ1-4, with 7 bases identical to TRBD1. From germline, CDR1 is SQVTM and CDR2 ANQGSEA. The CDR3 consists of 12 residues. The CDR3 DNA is TGCAGCGCCCACTCCCCGCCAGGGGGAGCTAATTTT. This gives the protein CSAHSPPGGANF.

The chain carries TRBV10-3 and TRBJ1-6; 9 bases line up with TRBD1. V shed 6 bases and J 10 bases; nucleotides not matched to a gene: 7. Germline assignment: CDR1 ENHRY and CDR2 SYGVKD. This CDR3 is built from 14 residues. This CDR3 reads CAISRDRASSPLHF. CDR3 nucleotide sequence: TGTGCCATCAGCCGGGACAGGGCTTCCTCACCCCTCCACTTT.

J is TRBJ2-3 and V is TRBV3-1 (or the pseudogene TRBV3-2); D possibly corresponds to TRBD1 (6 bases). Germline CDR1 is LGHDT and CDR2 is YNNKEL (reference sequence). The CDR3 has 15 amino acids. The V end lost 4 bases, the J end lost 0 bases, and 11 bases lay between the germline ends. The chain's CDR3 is CASSRRTVSTDTQYF. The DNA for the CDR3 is TGTGCCAGCAGCCGTCGGACAGTTAGCACAGATACGCAGTATTTT.

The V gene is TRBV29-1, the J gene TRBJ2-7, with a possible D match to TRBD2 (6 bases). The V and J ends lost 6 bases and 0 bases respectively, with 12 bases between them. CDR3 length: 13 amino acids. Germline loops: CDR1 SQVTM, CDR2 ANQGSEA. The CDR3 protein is CSVAPGDSYEQYF. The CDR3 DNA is TGCAGCGTGGCCCCGGGGGACTCCTACGAGCAGTACTTC.

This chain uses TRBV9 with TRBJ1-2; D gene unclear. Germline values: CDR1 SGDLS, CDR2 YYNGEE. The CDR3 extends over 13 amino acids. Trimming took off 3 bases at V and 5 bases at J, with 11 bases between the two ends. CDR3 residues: CASSEAPHYGYTF. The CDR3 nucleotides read TGTGCCAGCAGCGAAGCTCCCCATTATGGCTACACCTTC.

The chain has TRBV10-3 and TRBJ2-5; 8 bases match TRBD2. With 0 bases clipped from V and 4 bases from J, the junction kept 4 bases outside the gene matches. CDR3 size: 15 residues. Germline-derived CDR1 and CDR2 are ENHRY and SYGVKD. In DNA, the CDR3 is TGTGCCATCAGTGAGTCACTAGCGGAGGGAGAGACCCAGTACTTC. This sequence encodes CAISESLAEGETQYF.

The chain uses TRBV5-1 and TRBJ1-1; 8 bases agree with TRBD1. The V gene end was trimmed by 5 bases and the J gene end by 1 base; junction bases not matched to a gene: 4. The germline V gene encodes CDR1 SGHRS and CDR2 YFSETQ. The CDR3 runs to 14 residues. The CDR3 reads CASRRGQGNTEAFF. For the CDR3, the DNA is TGCGCCAGCAGGCGCGGACAGGGGAACACTGAAGCTTTCTTT.

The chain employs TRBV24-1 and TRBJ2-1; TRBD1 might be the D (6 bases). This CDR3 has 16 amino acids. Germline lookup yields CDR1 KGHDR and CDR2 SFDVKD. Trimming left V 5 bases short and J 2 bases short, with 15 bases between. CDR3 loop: CATSGFQGNTYNEQFF. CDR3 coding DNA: TGTGCCACCAGTGGCTTCCAGGGGAACACCTACAATGAGCAGTTCTTC.

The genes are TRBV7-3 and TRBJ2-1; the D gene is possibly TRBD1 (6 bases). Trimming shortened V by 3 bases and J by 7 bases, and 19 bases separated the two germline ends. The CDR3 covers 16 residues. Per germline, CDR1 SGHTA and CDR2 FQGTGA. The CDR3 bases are TGTGCCAGCAGCTTGTCCGGGTCCGCTGGACAGAATGAGCAGTTCTTC. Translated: CASSLSGSAGQNEQFF.

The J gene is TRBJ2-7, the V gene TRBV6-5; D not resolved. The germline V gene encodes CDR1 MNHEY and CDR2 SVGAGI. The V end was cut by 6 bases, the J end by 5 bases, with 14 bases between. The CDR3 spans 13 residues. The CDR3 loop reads CASRAWAADEQYF. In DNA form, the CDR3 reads TGTGCCAGCAGGGCTTGGGCGGCGGACGAGCAGTACTTC.

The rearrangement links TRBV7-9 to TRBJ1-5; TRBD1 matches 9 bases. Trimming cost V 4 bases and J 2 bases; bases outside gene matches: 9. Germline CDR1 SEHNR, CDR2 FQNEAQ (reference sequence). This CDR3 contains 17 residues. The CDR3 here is CASSWNRGRGGNQPQHF. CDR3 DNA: TGTGCCAGCAGCTGGAACAGGGGGCGCGGGGGCAATCAGCCCCAGCATTTT.

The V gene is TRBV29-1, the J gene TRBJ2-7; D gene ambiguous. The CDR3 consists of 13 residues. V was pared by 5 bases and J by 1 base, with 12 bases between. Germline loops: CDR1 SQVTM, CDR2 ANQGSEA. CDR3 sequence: CSVQLDGSYEQYF. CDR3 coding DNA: TGCAGCGTTCAACTGGACGGATCCTACGAGCAGTACTTC.

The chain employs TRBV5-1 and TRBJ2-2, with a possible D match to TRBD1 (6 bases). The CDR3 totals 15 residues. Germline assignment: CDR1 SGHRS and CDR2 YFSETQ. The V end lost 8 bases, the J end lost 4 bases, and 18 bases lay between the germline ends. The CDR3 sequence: CASTAGGGGTGELFF. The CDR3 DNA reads TGCGCCAGTACCGCTGGGGGCGGCGGCACCGGGGAGCTGTTTTTT.

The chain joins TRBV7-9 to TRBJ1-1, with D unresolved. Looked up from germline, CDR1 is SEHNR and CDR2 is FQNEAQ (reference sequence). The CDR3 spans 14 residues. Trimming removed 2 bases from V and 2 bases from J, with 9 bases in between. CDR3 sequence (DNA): TGTGCCAGCAGCTTAAGGGTAGTAAACACTGAAGCTTTCTTT. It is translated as CASSLRVVNTEAFF.

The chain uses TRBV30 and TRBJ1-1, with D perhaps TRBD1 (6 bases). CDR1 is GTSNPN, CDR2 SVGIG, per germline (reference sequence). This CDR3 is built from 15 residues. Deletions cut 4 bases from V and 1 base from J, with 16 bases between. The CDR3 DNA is TGTGCCTGGACCAGGACAGCCTCGGGGAACACTGAAGCTTTCTTT. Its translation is CAWTRTASGNTEAFF.

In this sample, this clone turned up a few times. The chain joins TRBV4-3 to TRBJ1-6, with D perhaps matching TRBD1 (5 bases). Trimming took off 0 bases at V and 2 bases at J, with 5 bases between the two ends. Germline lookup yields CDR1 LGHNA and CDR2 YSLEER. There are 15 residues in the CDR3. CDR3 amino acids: CASSQEQAYNSPLHF. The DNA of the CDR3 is TGCGCCAGCAGCCAAGAACAGGCCTATAATTCACCCCTCCACTTT.

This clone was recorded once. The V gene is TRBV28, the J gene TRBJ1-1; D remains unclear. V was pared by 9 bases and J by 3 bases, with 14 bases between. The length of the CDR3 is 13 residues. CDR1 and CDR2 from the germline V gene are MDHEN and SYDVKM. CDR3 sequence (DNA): TGTGCCAGTCTACGCTCGGGGTACACTGAAGCTTTCTTT. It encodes CASLRSGYTEAFF.

The CDR3 coding sequence is TGCGCCAGCAGCTTGGAGGCAGCTAGCACTGAAGCTTTCTTT. Translation gives CASSLEAASTEAFF. The chain has TRBV5-1 and TRBJ1-1, with D uncertain. There are 14 residues in the CDR3. The ends were cut back, 0 bases at V and 4 bases at J, with 10 bases in the middle. The germline gives CDR1 SGHRS, CDR2 YFSETQ.

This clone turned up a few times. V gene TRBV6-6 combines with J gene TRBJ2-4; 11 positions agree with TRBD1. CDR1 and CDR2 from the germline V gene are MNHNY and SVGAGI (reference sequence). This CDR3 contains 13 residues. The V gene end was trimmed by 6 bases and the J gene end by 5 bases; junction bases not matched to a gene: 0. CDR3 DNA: TGTGCCAGCAGGGGACAGGGGGAAAACATTCAGTACTTC. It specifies CASRGQGENIQYF.